A selection of T cell receptor beta chains follows, all from one sample in a study of T-cell memory formation after mild COVID-19. TCRdb reprocessed the 5' RACE reads with MiXCR, giving one entry per CDR3 protein. The sample contains around 500,000 distinct CDR3 sequences, over 15% of which appear only once. The sequencing sample was made of PBMCs or a T cell subset sorted from them (not recorded which). These receptors originate from an adult woman who had mild COVID-19 (a few samples of this study predate the infection). Cell type and time point are not known. Both conserved end residues are part of each CDR3. Fields, in order: V gene, J gene, CDR3 length, D gene, clone size, CDR3 protein, CDR3 DNA. A D gene is named only where the DNA matches it firmly. A row's size may be missing; if present it is once, few, many or a size class.

TRBV25-1	TRBJ2-6	15	.	.	CASRDPGTGANVLTF	TGTGCCAGCAGGGACCCAGGGACTGGGGCCAACGTCCTGACTTTC
TRBV6-5	TRBJ1-5	17	TRBD1	.	CASSYSDRGLINQPQHF	TGTGCCAGCAGTTACTCGGACAGGGGGCTAATCAATCAGCCCCAGCATTTT
TRBV13	TRBJ2-3	15	.	few	CASSGGQRAADTQYF	TGTGCCAGCAGCGGCGGACAGCGCGCCGCAGATACGCAGTATTTT
TRBV7-2	TRBJ2-1	15	.	few	CASSLDRNSYNEQFF	TGTGCCAGCAGCTTAGATAGGAACTCCTACAATGAGCAGTTCTTC
TRBV20-1	TRBJ2-7	12	TRBD1	few	CSASDRVYEQYF	TGCAGTGCTTCGGACAGGGTCTACGAGCAGTACTTC
TRBV12-3/TRBV12-4	TRBJ2-7	14	.	few	CASRPGHSSYEQYF	TGTGCCAGCAGACCGGGACATTCCTCCTACGAGCAGTACTTC
TRBV14	TRBJ2-3	13	.	many	CASSPDYTDTQYF	TGTGCCAGCAGCCCGGACTACACAGATACGCAGTATTTT
TRBV6-5	TRBJ1-1	16	TRBD1	many	CASSYSNGRGVTEAFF	TGTGCCAGCAGTTACTCGAATGGCAGGGGGGTCACTGAAGCTTTCTTT
TRBV5-6	TRBJ2-5	14	TRBD2	few	CASWISGRQKTQYF	TGTGCCAGCTGGATTAGCGGGAGGCAGAAGACCCAGTACTTC
TRBV5-1	TRBJ2-1	14	.	.	CASSLDVSVNEQFF	TGCGCCAGCAGCTTGGATGTTAGCGTCAATGAGCAGTTCTTC
TRBV6-2/TRBV6-3	TRBJ2-3	12	TRBD1	.	CASSTTGQTQYF	TGTGCCAGCAGTACGACAGGGCAGACGCAGTATTTT
TRBV21-1	TRBJ2-7	13	.	.	CASSKGTQYEQYF	TGTGCCAGCAGCAAAGGGACACAGTACGAGCAGTACTTC
TRBV19	TRBJ1-5	13	.	.	CASCATGSLPQHF	TGTGCCAGTTGTGCGACAGGCTCTTTGCCCCAGCATTTT
TRBV29-1	TRBJ2-3	14	.	few	CSGQFLGSTDTQYF	TGCAGCGGACAGTTTTTGGGTAGCACAGATACGCAGTATTTT
TRBV6-2/TRBV6-3	TRBJ2-7	13	TRBD1	.	CASDRGNIYEQYF	TGTGCCAGCGACAGGGGTAATATCTACGAGCAGTACTTC
TRBV29-1	TRBJ2-1	15	.	few	CSVGRSFTLYNEQFF	TGCAGCGTTGGTCGATCCTTCACCCTCTACAATGAGCAGTTCTTC
TRBV29-1	TRBJ1-2	11	.	.	CSVVGGYGYTF	TGCAGCGTGGTCGGTGGTTATGGCTACACCTTC
TRBV9	TRBJ2-1	14	.	.	CASSEGSGYNEQFF	TGTGCCAGCAGCGAGGGGAGTGGCTACAATGAGCAGTTCTTC
TRBV10-3	TRBJ1-1	14	.	.	CAIRETQRNTEAFF	TGTGCCATCAGGGAGACACAGAGGAACACTGAAGCTTTCTTT
TRBV20-1	TRBJ2-5	16	TRBD1	.	CSATTPGQGMAETQYF	TGCAGTGCTACGACACCGGGACAGGGCATGGCTGAGACCCAGTACTTC
TRBV10-3	TRBJ2-7	15	.	few	CAISESGVPPYEQYF	TGTGCCATCAGTGAGTCGGGGGTTCCCCCCTACGAGCAGTACTTC
TRBV7-2	TRBJ2-5	15	TRBD2	few	CASSLEGGRGETQYF	TGTGCCAGCAGCTTAGAGGGCGGGAGGGGAGAGACCCAGTACTTC
TRBV5-1	TRBJ2-7	17	TRBD1	.	CASSLAGTGVTPYEQYF	TGCGCCAGCAGCTTGGCCGGGACAGGGGTTACCCCCTACGAGCAGTACTTC
TRBV11-2	TRBJ2-3	14	.	.	CASSWVSSTDTQYF	TGTGCCAGCAGCTGGGTATCTAGCACAGATACGCAGTATTTT
TRBV12-3/TRBV12-4	TRBJ2-1	15	TRBD2	few	CASRMTSGGYNEQFF	TGTGCCAGCAGGATGACTAGCGGGGGATACAATGAGCAGTTCTTC
TRBV11-3	TRBJ2-1	14	.	.	CASSRQTSYNEQFF	TGTGCCAGCAGCCGACAGACTTCCTACAATGAGCAGTTCTTC
TRBV20-1	TRBJ2-3	16	TRBD2	.	CSARGTSGRWRDTQYF	TGCAGTGCTAGAGGCACTAGCGGGAGGTGGAGAGATACGCAGTATTTT
TRBV2	TRBJ1-1	14	.	.	CASSHLTANTEAFF	TGTGCCAGCAGCCACCTGACAGCGAACACTGAAGCTTTCTTT
TRBV7-9	TRBJ2-7	12	.	once	CASSDLTDEQYF	TGTGCCAGCAGCGACCTAACGGACGAGCAGTACTTC
TRBV20-1	TRBJ1-1	13	.	.	CSAAGMGVTEAFF	TGCAGTGCCGCTGGGATGGGAGTCACTGAAGCTTTCTTT
TRBV6-5	TRBJ2-7	15	.	few	CASRTPDSSHYEQYF	TGTGCCAGCAGGACACCGGACAGTTCGCACTACGAGCAGTACTTC
TRBV11-2	TRBJ2-2	16	TRBD1	.	CASSLVVGTGAGELFF	TGTGCCAGCAGCTTAGTAGTCGGGACAGGCGCCGGGGAGCTGTTTTTT
TRBV5-1	TRBJ2-5	13	.	many	CASSSGPRETQYF	TGCGCCAGCAGCTCGGGTCCCAGAGAGACCCAGTACTTC
TRBV20-1	TRBJ2-7	14	TRBD1	.	CSARDRDSAYEQYF	TGCAGTGCTAGAGATCGGGACAGCGCCTACGAGCAGTACTTC
TRBV20-1	TRBJ2-2	14	.	.	CSARVAGAYGELFF	TGCAGTGCTAGAGTGGCAGGGGCTTATGGGGAGCTGTTTTTT
TRBV20-1	TRBJ1-6	16	.	many	CSASPGRNSYNSPLHF	TGCAGTGCAAGCCCTGGACGGAACTCCTATAATTCACCCCTCCACTTT
TRBV30	TRBJ2-1	15	TRBD2	few	CAWASGLGTYNEQFF	TGTGCCTGGGCATCGGGACTAGGGACCTACAATGAGCAGTTCTTC
TRBV14	TRBJ1-5	14	.	.	CASSQAGFNQPQHF	TGTGCCAGCAGCCAAGCAGGATTCAATCAGCCCCAGCATTTT
TRBV5-1	TRBJ2-7	11	TRBD1	few	CASRSDREQYF	TGCGCCAGCAGGTCGGACAGGGAGCAGTACTTC
TRBV27	TRBJ2-1	15	.	few	CASSLGTRPENEQFF	TGTGCCAGCAGTCTCGGGACCAGACCGGAGAATGAGCAGTTCTTC
TRBV3-1	TRBJ2-7	18	TRBD1	few	CASSQVAGGGLSSYEQYF	TGTGCCAGCAGCCAAGTTGCAGGGGGCGGTTTGAGCTCCTACGAGCAGTACTTC
TRBV7-2	TRBJ2-5	15	TRBD2	.	CASSPTSGIQETQYF	TGTGCCAGCAGCCCGACTAGCGGGATCCAAGAGACCCAGTACTTC
TRBV4-2	TRBJ2-1	16	.	few	CASSQETTRGLNEQFF	TGTGCCAGCAGCCAAGAAACCACTAGAGGGCTCAATGAGCAGTTCTTC
TRBV24-1	TRBJ2-1	16	TRBD2	.	CATSDPSGIRSNEQFF	TGTGCCACCAGTGATCCTAGCGGGATTCGTTCCAATGAGCAGTTCTTC
TRBV5-1	TRBJ2-1	13	.	.	CASSLQSNNEQFF	TGCGCCAGCAGCTTACAGAGTAACAATGAGCAGTTCTTC
TRBV7-8	TRBJ2-5	15	TRBD1	many	CASSFTGVTRETQYF	TGTGCCAGCAGCTTTACAGGGGTTACCAGAGAGACCCAGTACTTC
TRBV7-2	TRBJ2-7	14	.	.	CASSLVRISYEQYF	TGTGCCAGCAGCTTAGTACGCATTTCCTACGAGCAGTACTTC
TRBV27	TRBJ2-2	14	TRBD1	many	CASNYRGNTGELFF	TGTGCCAGCAATTACAGGGGGAACACCGGGGAGCTGTTTTTT
TRBV10-3	TRBJ2-3	11	.	once	CAISSTDTQYF	TGTGCCATCAGCAGCACAGATACGCAGTATTTT
TRBV4-1	TRBJ2-3	18	.	few	CASSPNGQGGGVMNTQYF	TGCGCCAGCAGCCCAAACGGACAGGGCGGGGGAGTGATGAATACGCAGTATTTT
TRBV19	TRBJ2-3	17	TRBD2	.	CASSPTVAGVIPDTQYF	TGTGCCAGTAGCCCGACCGTAGCGGGAGTAATACCAGATACGCAGTATTTT
TRBV14	TRBJ2-7	16	TRBD2	many	CASSPRLAGGSYEQYF	TGTGCCAGCAGCCCCAGACTAGCGGGAGGGTCATACGAGCAGTACTTC
TRBV7-2	TRBJ2-1	16	TRBD2	few	CASSWGLAGGPVEQFF	TGTGCCAGCAGCTGGGGACTAGCGGGGGGGCCGGTTGAGCAGTTCTTC
TRBV7-9	TRBJ2-7	13	.	many	CASSLGFAYEQYF	TGTGCCAGCAGCTTAGGATTTGCCTACGAGCAGTACTTC
TRBV2	TRBJ2-3	12	.	.	CASRLAPDTQYF	TGTGCCAGCAGACTAGCCCCAGATACGCAGTATTTT
TRBV4-1	TRBJ1-4	14	.	.	CASSPTRWEEKLFF	TGCGCCAGCAGCCCGACTCGATGGGAGGAAAAACTGTTTTTT
TRBV6-2/TRBV6-3	TRBJ1-6	15	.	few	CASSDGRVYDSPLHF	TGTGCCAGCAGCGACGGGAGGGTTTATGATTCACCCCTCCACTTT
TRBV5-1	TRBJ2-3	16	.	.	CASRTQQELSTDTQYF	TGCGCCAGCAGGACCCAACAGGAATTAAGCACAGATACGCAGTATTTT